This T cell receptor beta chain was captured by sequencing in a study of T cell responses to AZD1222 COVID-19 vaccine. Here immunoSEQ multiplex PCR was the method, and the copy in TCRdb shows in-frame clones only, minus some. The top ten hold around 3% of the sample, which has about 170,000 clones, approximately 92% seen once. The trim removed 6 bases at V and 4 bases at J, leaving 5 bases unmatched. This CDR3 is built from 13 residues. Germline CDR1 and CDR2: MNHEY and SVGAGI. The source material was peripheral blood, sampled on day 0 of AZD1222 vaccination. The chain carries TRBV6-5 and TRBJ1-2; 7 bases match TRBD1. This sequence originates from an adult in good health. The CDR3 reads CASRPRGVYGYTF. The CDR3, as DNA: TGTGCCAGCAGACCCAGGGGGGTCTATGGCTACACCTTC.